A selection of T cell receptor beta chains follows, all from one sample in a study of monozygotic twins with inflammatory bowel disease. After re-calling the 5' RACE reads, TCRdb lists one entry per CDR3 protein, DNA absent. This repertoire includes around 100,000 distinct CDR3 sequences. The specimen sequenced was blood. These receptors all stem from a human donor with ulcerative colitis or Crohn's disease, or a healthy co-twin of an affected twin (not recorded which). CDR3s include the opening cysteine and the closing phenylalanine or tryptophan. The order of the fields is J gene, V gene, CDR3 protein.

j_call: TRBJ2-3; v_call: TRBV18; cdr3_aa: CASSPLRASGRTSPTDTQYF
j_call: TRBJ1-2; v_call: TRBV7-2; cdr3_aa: CASSLTEINANYGYTF
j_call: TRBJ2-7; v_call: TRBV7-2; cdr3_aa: CASSPWDPIYEQYF
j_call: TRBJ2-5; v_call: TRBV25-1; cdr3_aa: CASSGGLASTETQYF
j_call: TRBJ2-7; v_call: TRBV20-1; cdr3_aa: CSARTNPSGSYEQYF
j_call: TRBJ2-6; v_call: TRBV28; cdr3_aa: CASWTGTGVHSGANVLTF
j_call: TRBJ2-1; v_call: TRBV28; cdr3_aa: CASTQGYNEQFF
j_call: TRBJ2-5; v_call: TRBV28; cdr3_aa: CASRTTEETQYF
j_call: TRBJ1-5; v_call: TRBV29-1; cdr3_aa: CSAQVGTNQPQHF
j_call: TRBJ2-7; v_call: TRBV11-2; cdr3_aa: CASSFSLYEQYF
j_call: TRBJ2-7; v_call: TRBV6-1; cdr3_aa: CASSEAVGDEQYF
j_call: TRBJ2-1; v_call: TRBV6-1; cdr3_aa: CASSHGTRLNEQFF
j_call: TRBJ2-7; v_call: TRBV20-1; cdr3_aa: CSARWRGYEQYF
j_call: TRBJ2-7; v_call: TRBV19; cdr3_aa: CASSTVGDSNFYEQYF
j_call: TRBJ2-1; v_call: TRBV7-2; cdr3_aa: CASSLGPGQTFF
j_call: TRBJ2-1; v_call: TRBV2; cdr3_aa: CASSATSGGNNEQFF
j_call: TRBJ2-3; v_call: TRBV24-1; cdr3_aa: CATSDWGQRTDTQYF
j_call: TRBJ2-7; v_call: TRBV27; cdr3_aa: CASSLRYNYEQYF
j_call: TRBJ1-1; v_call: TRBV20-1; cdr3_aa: CSGRKSGTEAFF
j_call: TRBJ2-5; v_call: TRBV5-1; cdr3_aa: CASSAPSETQYF
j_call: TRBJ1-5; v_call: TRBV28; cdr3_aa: CASRTGRFNQPQHF
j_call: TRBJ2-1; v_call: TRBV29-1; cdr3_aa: CSGRASGNNEQFF
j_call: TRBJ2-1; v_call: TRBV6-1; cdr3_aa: CASSESTASYNEQFF
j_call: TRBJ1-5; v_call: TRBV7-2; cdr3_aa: CASSSTGEGYQPQHF
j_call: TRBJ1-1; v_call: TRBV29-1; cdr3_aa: CSALSFTEAFF
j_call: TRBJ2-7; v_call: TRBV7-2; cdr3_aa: CAISLLAGGPQVEQYF
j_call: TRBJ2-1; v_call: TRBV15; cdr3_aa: CATSYNRGVNEQFF
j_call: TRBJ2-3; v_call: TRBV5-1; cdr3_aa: CASSPYRDGDTDTQYF
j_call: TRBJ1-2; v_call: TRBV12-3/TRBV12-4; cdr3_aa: CASSPQLDRGAYGYTF
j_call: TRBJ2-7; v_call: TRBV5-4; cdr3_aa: CASSFRASYEQYF
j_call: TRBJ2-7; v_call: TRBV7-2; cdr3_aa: CASSPPLYRFEQYF